This T cell receptor beta chain was captured by sequencing in a study of multiple sclerosis patients with progressive multifocal leukoencephalopathy. For the study at large: Multiple sclerosis patients on natalizumab who never developed PML served as longitudinally sampled controls. Points from the study as a whole: Expanded clones at PML onset predated and persisted through natalizumab therapy. In most PML patients, TRB repertoires appeared less diverse by entropy.

The V segment lost 4 bases and the J segment 4 bases; nucleotides outside the gene matches: 0. Per germline, CDR1 LGHNA and CDR2 YNFKEQ. There are 13 residues in the CDR3. About this clone: Its antigen is unknown.

The assay was run at survey level. TCRdb keeps only in-frame clones here, not all; method: immunoSEQ multiplex PCR. Seen here are roughly 30,000 clones, 88% observed once, and the top ten hold 1.1%. As for time point: before natalizumab initiation. The sequence came from a human donor with multiple sclerosis. The V and J genes are TRBV4-2 and TRBJ1-4; the match to TRBD1 covers 7 bases. Material: PBMCs. The CDR3 region is CASSPGGNEKLFF. CDR3 in DNA: TGTGCCAGCAGCCCAGGGGGTAATGAAAAACTGTTTTTT.